This T cell receptor (beta chain) stems from a study of OX40 agonist ivuxolimab in advanced cancers. Overall study: Those enrolled were approximately 87% male, with a mean age of around 57 years and ages from roughly 23 to 79. Study-wide points: On average, a greater number of expanded clones characterised CD8+ T cells relative to CD4+.

CDR1 MNHEY and CDR2 SVGAGI come from the germline V gene. Trimming stripped 4 bases from V and 9 bases from J, with 15 bases between. The CDR3 runs 13 residues. TCRdb keeps only in-frame clones here, not all; method: immunoSEQ multiplex PCR. This sample carries over 70,000 clones, 86% of them seen once, and the ten largest clones take 6.5% to 7.5%. The timepoints at which blood was sampled were baseline, cycle 4 day 1, and cycle 7 day 1. With regard to this clone: The antigen is not known.

V gene TRBV6-5 combines with J gene TRBJ1-1, with a tentative D call TRBD1 (5 bases). The sample consisted of CD4+ or CD8+ T cells sorted from blood, taken in a trial of the OX40 agonist ivuxolimab. The receptor's source is an adult with an advanced solid tumor such as melanoma, head and neck, liver or kidney cancer. The CDR3 spells CASSSDTYLKAFF. For the CDR3, the DNA is TGTGCCAGCAGTTCGGACACATACTTAAAAGCTTTCTTT.